These 6 T cell receptor beta chains share one sample of origin, sequenced in a study of blood T cell repertoires in COVID-19. Clones were sequenced by immunoSEQ multiplex PCR, and TCRdb holds only the in-frame ones, with some missing. The sample contains 200,000 to 250,000 clones, 65% to 90% of which appear only once. Sequencing was carried out using PBMCs or T cells enriched from blood (not recorded which). Receptors were obtained from a woman between 50 and 59 years old with acute COVID-19.

The count of this clone is one. V gene TRBV6-2 or TRBV6-3 combines with J gene TRBJ1-5, with D maybe TRBD1 (6 bases). The germline V and J ends were trimmed by 4 bases and 4 bases, with 17 bases remaining between them. In germline, CDR1 is MNHEY, CDR2 SVGEGT. This CDR3 has 16 amino acids. This CDR3 is CASSFLGARGNQPQHF. In DNA form, the CDR3 reads TGTGCCAGCAGTTTCCTGGGGGCACGAGGAAATCAGCCCCAGCATTTT.

The V gene is TRBV10-3, the J gene TRBJ2-7; maybe TRBD1 (6 bases). The CDR3 runs to 14 residues. V lost 3 bases, J lost 1 base, and 10 bases lay in between. CDR1 is ENHRY, CDR2 SYGVKD, per germline. The CDR3 nucleotides read TGTGCCATCAGTGATCCCGGACAGTCCTACGAGCAGTACTTC. Its protein product is CAISDPGQSYEQYF.

The chain couples TRBV20-1 to TRBJ2-7, with a tentative D call TRBD2 (5 bases). Trimming took 6 bases from V and 4 from J, leaving 10 bases between them. The CDR3 has 11 amino acids. CDR1 DFQATT and CDR2 SNEGSKA come from the germline V gene (reference sequence). The DNA for the CDR3 is TGCAGTGCACCGACTACTTACGAGCAGTACTTC. Encoded protein: CSAPTTYEQYF.

This chain connects TRBV4-3 to TRBJ1-5; 7 positions match TRBD1. J lost 10 bases, V lost 0 bases, and 3 bases had no gene match. Germline CDR1 and CDR2: LGHNA and YSLEER. The CDR3 covers 13 residues. CDR3 residues: CASSQDQGGPQHF. DNA for the CDR3: TGCGCCAGCAGCCAAGACCAGGGGGGTCCCCAGCATTTT.

The chain combines TRBV28 with TRBJ1-5; 7 bases fit TRBD1. V gave up 6 bases and J gave up 2 bases; unmatched junction bases: 7. CDR1 is MDHEN and CDR2 is SYDVKM in the germline V gene. There are 15 residues in the CDR3. CDR3 region: CASRQQGWGNQPQHF. CDR3 DNA sequence: TGTGCCAGCAGACAACAGGGGTGGGGCAATCAGCCCCAGCATTTT.

The chain combines TRBV6-2 or TRBV6-3 with TRBJ2-7; TRBD1 agrees at 8 bases. Trimming removed 5 bases from V and 5 bases from J; junction bases left unmatched: 11. This CDR3 contains 15 residues. Germline CDR1 reads MNHEY; CDR2 reads SVGEGT. The CDR3 DNA follows: TGTGCCAGCAGTACAGCCTTGGACAGGGCCAACGAGCAGTACTTC. Translation: CASSTALDRANEQYF.